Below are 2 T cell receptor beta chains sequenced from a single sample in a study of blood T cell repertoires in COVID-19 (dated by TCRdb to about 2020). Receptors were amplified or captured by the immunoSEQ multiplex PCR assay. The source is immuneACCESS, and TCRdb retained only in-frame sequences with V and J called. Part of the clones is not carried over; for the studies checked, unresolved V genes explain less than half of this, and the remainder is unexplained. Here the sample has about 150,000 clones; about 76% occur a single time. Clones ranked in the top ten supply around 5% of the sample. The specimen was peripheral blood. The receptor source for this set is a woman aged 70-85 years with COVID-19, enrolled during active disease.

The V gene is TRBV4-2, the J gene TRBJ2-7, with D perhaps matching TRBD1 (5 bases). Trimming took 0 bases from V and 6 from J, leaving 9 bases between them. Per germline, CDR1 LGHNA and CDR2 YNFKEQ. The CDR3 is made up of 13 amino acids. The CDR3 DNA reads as TGTGCCAGCAGCCAAGATATAGGGGCCGAGCAGTACTTC. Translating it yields CASSQDIGAEQYF.

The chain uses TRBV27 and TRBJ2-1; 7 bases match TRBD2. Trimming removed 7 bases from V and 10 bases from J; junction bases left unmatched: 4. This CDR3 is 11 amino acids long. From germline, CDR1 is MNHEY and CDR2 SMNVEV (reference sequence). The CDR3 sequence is CASTWGGEQFF. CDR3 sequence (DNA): TGTGCCAGCACCTGGGGGGGGGAGCAGTTCTTC.